This is a list of T cell receptor beta chains from one sample in a study of CD8 T cells in ankylosing spondylitis. One entry per CDR3 protein, called by TCRdb with MiXCR from the 5' RACE reads. The sample holds fewer than 350,000 distinct CDR3 sequences; 11% are singletons and the top ten take roughly 9.1%. The sample comprised blood, either unsorted or a sorted T cell fraction (not recorded which). These receptors came from a female donor with ankylosing spondylitis or in good health (not recorded which). Each CDR3 is given with its conserved first and last residue. Fields, in order: D gene, V gene, clone size, J gene, CDR3 DNA, CDR3 protein. The D gene is left open where the match is weak. A row's size may be missing; if present it is once, few, many or a size class.

D: .; V: TRBV28; size: many; J: TRBJ2-1; DNA: TGTGCCAGCAGTTTAAAAACTAGGGAGAGTGAGCAGTTCTTC; CDR3: CASSLKTRESEQFF
D: .; V: TRBV3-1; size: few; J: TRBJ2-7; DNA: TGTGCCAGCAGCCAAGGGACATCAAACGAGCAGTACTTC; CDR3: CASSQGTSNEQYF
D: .; V: TRBV27; size: many; J: TRBJ1-5; DNA: TGTGCCAGCAGTGAGAGGACAGCCCACGGTGGAGGCAATCAGCCCCAGCATTTT; CDR3: CASSERTAHGGGNQPQHF
D: .; V: TRBV20-1; size: .; J: TRBJ1-6; DNA: TGCTGTGCTAGTTTCGGGGGGGCCTTGGGAAATTCACCCCTCCACTTT; CDR3: CCASFGGALGNSPLHF
D: .; V: TRBV11-2; size: many; J: TRBJ2-7; DNA: TGTGCCAGCAGCTTACTGGGAGCCTCGCTGTACGAGCAGTACTTC; CDR3: CASSLLGASLYEQYF
D: TRBD1; V: TRBV28; size: many; J: TRBJ2-7; DNA: TGTGCCAGCAGGAAATGGGACAGTTACGAGCAGTACTTC; CDR3: CASRKWDSYEQYF
D: .; V: TRBV9; size: many; J: TRBJ2-1; DNA: TGTGCCAGCAGCGTAGAATTATCTACTCGAGAGCAGTTCTTC; CDR3: CASSVELSTREQFF
D: .; V: TRBV7-6; size: many; J: TRBJ2-1; DNA: TGTGCCAGCAGCTTAGGAACTGGGACCCTCCCAGTGGGTGAGCAGTTCTTC; CDR3: CASSLGTGTLPVGEQFF
D: .; V: TRBV5-1; size: many; J: TRBJ1-2; DNA: TGCGCCAGCAGCTTGGGACAGCGGGTGTCTTCAGGTTATGGTTATGGCTACACCTTC; CDR3: CASSLGQRVSSGYGYGYTF
D: .; V: TRBV9; size: many; J: TRBJ2-7; DNA: TGTGCCAGCAGCGAATCCCTAATTAGCGAGCAGTACTTC; CDR3: CASSESLISEQYF
D: TRBD1; V: TRBV5-6; size: many; J: TRBJ2-7; DNA: TGTGCCAGCAGCCCCAGGGACAGGGGAGTAGAGCAGTACTTC; CDR3: CASSPRDRGVEQYF
D: TRBD2; V: TRBV7-6; size: many; J: TRBJ2-3; DNA: TGTGCCAGCAGCTTTTCACGGGGGGGTAGCACAGATACGCAGTATTTT; CDR3: CASSFSRGGSTDTQYF
D: .; V: TRBV20-1; size: many; J: TRBJ2-5; DNA: TGCAGTGCTAGAGATGGCTCGTACCAAGAGACCCAGTACTTC; CDR3: CSARDGSYQETQYF
D: .; V: TRBV10-3; size: many; J: TRBJ2-7; DNA: TGTGCCATCAGTGAGAGGGGCCATCCCTACGAGCAGTACTTC; CDR3: CAISERGHPYEQYF
D: .; V: TRBV12-3/TRBV12-4; size: many; J: TRBJ1-1; DNA: TGTGCCAGCAGTATGCGGGGCCGCACTGAAGCTTTCTTT; CDR3: CASSMRGRTEAFF
D: TRBD2; V: TRBV5-1; size: many; J: TRBJ2-3; DNA: TGCGCCAGCGGGTTTCGGCTAGCGGCCACAGATACGCAGTATTTT; CDR3: CASGFRLAATDTQYF
D: TRBD1; V: TRBV12-3/TRBV12-4; size: many; J: TRBJ1-1; DNA: TGTGCCAGCAGTTTAGGACAGGGGATTTCCGCGAACACTGAAGCTTTCTTT; CDR3: CASSLGQGISANTEAFF
D: TRBD1; V: TRBV5-1; size: many; J: TRBJ1-1; DNA: TGCGCCAGCAGCTTGGGGTCAGGGGGTGAAGCTTTCTTT; CDR3: CASSLGSGGEAFF
D: .; V: TRBV12-3/TRBV12-4; size: many; J: TRBJ2-7; DNA: TGTGCCAGCAGTTTAGCGATGGGGGTCGAGCAGTACTTC; CDR3: CASSLAMGVEQYF
D: TRBD1; V: TRBV6-2/TRBV6-3; size: .; J: TRBJ2-1; DNA: TGTGCCAGCGGACAGGGTGTTAGAGGTGAGCAGTTCTTC; CDR3: CASGQGVRGEQFF
D: TRBD1; V: TRBV5-1; size: .; J: TRBJ1-1; DNA: TGCGCCAGCAGTCTGCTGCAGGGGGCGAGCACTGAAGCTTTCTTT; CDR3: CASSLLQGASTEAFF
D: .; V: TRBV5-5; size: .; J: TRBJ1-6; DNA: TGTGCCAGCAGCTTGGACAGAACACCCCTCCACTTT; CDR3: CASSLDRTPLHF
D: .; V: TRBV7-2; size: .; J: TRBJ2-1; DNA: TGTGCCAGCAGCTTTCGTAGCGGCATCTCCTACAATGAGCAGTTCTTC; CDR3: CASSFRSGISYNEQFF
D: TRBD1; V: TRBV5-1; size: many; J: TRBJ2-5; DNA: TGCGCCAGCAGCTTGGTGGGGGACAGGTGGGAGACCCAGTACTTC; CDR3: CASSLVGDRWETQYF
D: .; V: TRBV28; size: many; J: TRBJ1-6; DNA: TGTGCCAGCAGCCTGCCTTTACGGGGCGCCTATAATTCACCCCTCCACTTT; CDR3: CASSLPLRGAYNSPLHF
D: TRBD2; V: TRBV7-8; size: .; J: TRBJ2-1; DNA: TGTGCCAGCAGCTCGCGGGGGGAACCCTACAATGAGCAGTTCTTC; CDR3: CASSSRGEPYNEQFF
D: .; V: TRBV7-9; size: many; J: TRBJ2-5; DNA: TGTGCCAGCAGCTCCCGACTGGAAGAGAGGGAGACCCAGTACTTC; CDR3: CASSSRLEERETQYF
D: .; V: TRBV20-1; size: many; J: TRBJ2-5; DNA: TGCAGTACACTCACGCGCGCCTCTCAGGGGACCCAGTACTTC; CDR3: CSTLTRASQGTQYF
D: .; V: TRBV28; size: few; J: TRBJ1-1; DNA: TGTGCCAGCAGTCCCCCAGCGGGCGCCGGGAACACTGAAGCTTTCTTT; CDR3: CASSPPAGAGNTEAFF
D: .; V: TRBV20-1; size: many; J: TRBJ2-1; DNA: TGCAGTGCTAGACAGGAGGAGCAGTTCTTC; CDR3: CSARQEEQFF
D: .; V: TRBV20-1; size: many; J: TRBJ1-2; DNA: TGCAGTGCTAGAGATGGGGGGGTCGCTGGCTACACCTTC; CDR3: CSARDGGVAGYTF
D: .; V: TRBV20-1; size: .; J: TRBJ2-3; DNA: TGCAGTACTGCAGATACGCAGTATTTT; CDR3: CSTADTQYF
D: .; V: TRBV5-1; size: many; J: TRBJ2-2; DNA: TGCGCCAGCAGCTTAACTGGCACCGGGGAGCTGTTTTTT; CDR3: CASSLTGTGELFF
D: TRBD1; V: TRBV18; size: few; J: TRBJ2-3; DNA: TGTGCCAGCTCTCCTCTTAGAGGACAGGGGTACACAGATACGCAGTATTTT; CDR3: CASSPLRGQGYTDTQYF
D: .; V: TRBV10-3; size: many; J: TRBJ2-3; DNA: TGTGCCATCAGTGAGCAGGGAGGGGGTCACACAGATACGCAGTATTTT; CDR3: CAISEQGGGHTDTQYF
D: TRBD2; V: TRBV7-2; size: .; J: TRBJ2-7; DNA: TGTGCCAGCAGCTTATTGCGGGAGGTTGCCGAGCAGTACTTC; CDR3: CASSLLREVAEQYF
D: .; V: TRBV20-1; size: .; J: TRBJ2-4; DNA: TGCAGTGCTAGAGTACTGATGGACAGTCAGTCGGCCAAAAACATTCAGTACTTC; CDR3: CSARVLMDSQSAKNIQYF
D: TRBD2; V: TRBV5-1; size: many; J: TRBJ2-2; DNA: TGCGCCAGCAGCTTGGGACTAGCGGGTAACGCCGGCGGGGAGCTGTTTTTT; CDR3: CASSLGLAGNAGGELFF
D: .; V: TRBV10-2; size: many; J: TRBJ1-5; DNA: TGCGCCAGCAGTGGGTCAGGGGATCAGCCCCAGCATTTT; CDR3: CASSGSGDQPQHF
D: TRBD1; V: TRBV7-2; size: many; J: TRBJ1-5; DNA: TGTGCCAGCAGCCGAGGACAGGGGAACGTTCAGCCCCAGCATTTT; CDR3: CASSRGQGNVQPQHF
D: .; V: TRBV4-3; size: .; J: TRBJ2-2; DNA: TGCGCCAGCCGACCCCGAGGGGGCACCGGGGAGCTGTTTTTT; CDR3: CASRPRGGTGELFF
D: TRBD1; V: TRBV9; size: many; J: TRBJ1-1; DNA: TGTGCCAGCAGCGTAGACAGGGGAGCCAACGCTGAAGCTTTCTTT; CDR3: CASSVDRGANAEAFF
D: TRBD1; V: TRBV20-1; size: many; J: TRBJ1-5; DNA: TGCAGTGCTAGAGTGGACAGGGTGAACAATCAGCCCCAGCATTTT; CDR3: CSARVDRVNNQPQHF
D: .; V: TRBV5-1; size: many; J: TRBJ2-7; DNA: TGCGCCAGCAGCTATGATGGAGGGGAGCAGTACTTC; CDR3: CASSYDGGEQYF